The 9 T cell receptor beta chains reported below all come from one sample, sequenced in a study of OX40 agonist ivuxolimab in advanced cancers. Sequencing used immunoSEQ multiplex PCR; TCRdb keeps in-frame clones, though not all of them. The repertoire has approximately 40,000 clones, roughly four fifths of them found once; the top ten carry less than 25%. The sequencing here drew on CD4+ or CD8+ T cells sorted from blood, taken in a trial of the OX40 agonist ivuxolimab. All receptors derive from an adult with an advanced solid tumor such as melanoma, head and neck, liver or kidney cancer.

This clone occurred once. The chain links TRBV7-8 to TRBJ2-1; D is ambiguous. This CDR3 contains 15 residues. Germline lookup yields CDR1 SGHVS and CDR2 FQNEAQ. V lost 1 base to trimming and J lost 0 bases, with 7 bases between them. The CDR3 region has the DNA TGTGCCAGCAGCTTAGACCCCGGCTCCTACAATGAGCAGTTCTTC. It encodes CASSLDPGSYNEQFF. Filled out from reference TRBV7-8 and TRBJ2-1, the complete variable domain reads GAGVSQSPRYKVAKRGQDVALRCDPISGHVSLFWYQQALGQGPEFLTYFQNEAQLDKSGLPSDRFFAERPEGSVSTLKIQRTQQEDSAVYLCASSLDPGSYNEQFFGPGTRLTVL.

Within the sample, this clone is medium-sized. The rearrangement joins TRBV27 to TRBJ2-7; 9 nucleotides agree with TRBD1. There are 15 residues in the CDR3. The trim removed 8 bases at V and 2 bases at J, leaving 10 bases unmatched. Germline CDR1 MNHEY, CDR2 SMNVEV (reference sequence). The CDR3 sequence: CASGPRDRETYEQYF. CDR3 in DNA: TGTGCCAGCGGCCCCCGGGACAGGGAGACCTACGAGCAGTACTTC.

The chain is built from TRBV5-5 and TRBJ2-7; weak D call: TRBD1 (6 bases). Trimming removed 1 base from V and 2 bases from J, with 10 bases in between. The CDR3 length is 14 residues. Germline V CDR1 and CDR2: SGHKS, YYEKEE (reference sequence). The CDR3 DNA is TGTGCCAGCAGCTTGTTGACAGGAACCTACGAGCAGTACTTC. It encodes CASSLLTGTYEQYF.

This clone was seen more than once but under ten times. Here the CDR3 DNA reads TGTGCCAGCTCACCACCGGAAAGGGTACACTCCTACGAGCAGTACTTC. As protein: CASSPPERVHSYEQYF. The chain recombines TRBV18 with TRBJ2-7; no clear D. With 0 bases removed from V and 0 bases from J, the gap between germline ends came to 12 bases. CDR1 is KGHSH, CDR2 LQKENI, per germline. The CDR3 has 16 amino acids.

The chain uses TRBV5-4 and TRBJ1-1; D is unresolved. The CDR3 consists of 14 residues. With 2 bases removed from V and 4 bases from J, the gap between germline ends came to 12 bases. From germline, CDR1 is SGHNT and CDR2 YYREEE (reference sequence). CDR3 in DNA: TGTGCCAGCAGCTTAAAACCCAGAAGCACTGAAGCTTTCTTT. Protein sequence: CASSLKPRSTEAFF.

The rearrangement joins TRBV6-6 to TRBJ2-5; 7 bases fit TRBD2. The germline V gene encodes CDR1 MNHNY and CDR2 SVGAGI (reference sequence). CDR3 length equals 16 residues. V lost 6 bases, J lost 3 bases, and 13 bases stayed unmatched. The DNA for the CDR3 is TGTGCCAGCAGCCTCTACTCTAGCGGTATAAAAGAGACCCAGTACTTC. This sequence encodes CASSLYSSGIKETQYF.

In DNA form, the CDR3 reads TGCGCCAGCAGCCAACCCGCGGGACAGTTATCCTACAATGAGCAGTTCTTC. It codes for CASSQPAGQLSYNEQFF. The genes are TRBV4-1 and TRBJ2-1; perhaps TRBD1 as D (7 bases). Trimming removed 2 bases from V and 1 base from J, with 15 bases in between. From germline, CDR1 is MGHRA and CDR2 YSYEKL. The CDR3 runs to 17 residues.

The CDR3 nucleotides read TGCAGCGTTTTTGAGGGGGGATATGAGCAGTTCTTC. Amino acid sequence: CSVFEGGYEQFF. The chain has TRBV29-1 and TRBJ2-1, with D perhaps TRBD1 or TRBD2 (6 bases each). The ends were cut back, 5 bases at V and 8 bases at J, with 13 bases in the middle. The CDR3 covers 12 residues. In germline, CDR1 is SQVTM, CDR2 ANQGSEA.

The V and J genes are TRBV6-5 and TRBJ2-5; a possible D gene is TRBD2 (5 bases). CDR1 is MNHEY, CDR2 SVGAGI, per germline. This CDR3 region has 16 residues. V was shortened by 3 bases and J by 5 bases, with 19 bases between the two germline ends. The CDR3: CASSYGRAFNWETQYF. The CDR3, as DNA: TGTGCCAGCAGTTATGGGCGGGCCTTCAATTGGGAGACCCAGTACTTC.